One sample yielded the 14 T cell receptor beta chains listed below, sequenced in a study of cytotoxic CD8 clonotypes in ibrutinib-treated CLL. TCRdb's table, derived via immunoSEQ multiplex PCR, lists solely in-frame clones and lacks some. This table has more than 200,000 clones, roughly three quarters appearing once. The starting material was PBMCs, obtained after 12 months of ibrutinib treatment. The receptors were sampled from a human donor with chronic lymphocytic leukemia.

V usage is TRBV7-8 and J usage is TRBJ1-1; D uncertain. Germline-derived CDR1 and CDR2 are SGHVS and FQNEAQ. The V gene lost 1 base and the J gene lost 2 bases, with 8 bases spanning the gap. CDR3 length: 14 residues. CDR3 protein: CASSLVGGNTEAFF. In DNA, the CDR3 is TGTGCCAGCAGCTTAGTGGGCGGAAACACTGAAGCTTTCTTT.

The rearrangement links TRBV28 to TRBJ2-3, with unresolved D. The germline V and J ends were trimmed by 5 bases and 0 bases, with 9 bases remaining between them. Germline CDR1 and CDR2: MDHEN and SYDVKM. CDR3 length: 14 residues. As DNA, the CDR3 is TGTGCCAGCAGTCCCCCACACAGCACAGATACGCAGTATTTT. Its translation is CASSPPHSTDTQYF.

CDR3 protein: CASSLKLSGSGTYEQYF. Here the CDR3 DNA reads TGTGCCAGCAGCTTAAAACTGAGTGGGAGCGGGACGTACGAGCAGTACTTC. The chain uses TRBV7-2 and TRBJ2-7, with TRBD2 matching over 7 bases. The germline V gene encodes CDR1 SGHTA and CDR2 FQGNSA. After removal of 2 bases from V and 4 bases from J, the junction contained 14 bases not matched to a gene. The CDR3 runs to 17 residues.

The gene calls are TRBV6-5 and TRBJ2-7; D might be TRBD1 (6 bases). The CDR3 contains 12 residues. With 5 bases removed from V and 4 bases from J, the gap between germline ends came to 9 bases. CDR1 is MNHEY, CDR2 SVGAGI, per germline. CDR3 protein: CASSDQGYEQYF. The CDR3, as DNA: TGTGCCAGCAGTGACCAGGGGTACGAGCAGTACTTC.

This clone showed up just a few times. V and J are TRBV30 and TRBJ1-2, with D perhaps TRBD1 (5 bases). The CDR3 sequence is 15 residues long. The germline V gene encodes CDR1 GTSNPN and CDR2 SVGIG (reference sequence). Trimming shortened V by 8 bases and J by 3 bases, and 22 bases separated the two germline ends. CDR3 protein: CAHERGGGRDYGYTF. Here the CDR3 DNA reads TGTGCCCACGAGAGGGGCGGGGGAAGAGACTATGGCTACACCTTC.

The sample holds a few counts of this clone. The CDR3 DNA reads as TGCGCCAGCAGCCCCGGTATCCCGTGGAGCCTCAATCAGCCCCAGCATTTT. This gives the protein CASSPGIPWSLNQPQHF. This chain links TRBV5-1 with TRBJ1-5; D gene ambiguous. The V and J ends lost 4 bases and 3 bases respectively, with 20 bases between them. The CDR3 spans 17 residues. Germline V gives CDR1 SGHRS, CDR2 YFSETQ. Full variable domain (remainder filled in from reference TRBV5-1 and TRBJ1-5): KAGVTQTPRYLIKTRGQQVTLSCSPISGHRSVSWYQQTPGQGLQFLFEYFSETQRNKGNFPGRFSGRQFSNSRSEMNVSTLELGDSALYLCASSPGIPWSLNQPQHFGDGTRLSIL.

The chain links TRBV19 to TRBJ2-1, with 7 bases matching TRBD1. The CDR3 loop spans 14 amino acids. Trimming removed 5 bases from V and 6 bases from J; junction bases left unmatched: 7. Looked up from germline, CDR1 is LNHDA and CDR2 is SQIVND (reference sequence). CDR3 sequence: CASSGTANPNEQFF. CDR3 DNA sequence: TGTGCCAGTAGTGGGACAGCTAACCCCAATGAGCAGTTCTTC.

The rearrangement joins TRBV30 to TRBJ2-7; D may be TRBD1 (5 bases). The CDR3 loop spans 15 amino acids. The V and J ends lost 0 bases and 3 bases respectively, with 15 bases between them. The germline V gene has CDR1 GTSNPN and CDR2 SVGIG (reference sequence). CDR3 amino acids: CAWSVRGRAFYEQYF. CDR3 nucleotides: TGTGCCTGGAGTGTAAGGGGCAGGGCGTTCTACGAGCAGTACTTC.

The genes are TRBV4-2 and TRBJ2-1; D unresolved. CDR1 and CDR2 (germline): LGHNA, YNFKEQ. V lost 2 bases and J lost 10, with 15 bases in between. The CDR3 runs to 14 residues. The CDR3 coding sequence is TGTGCCAGCAGCCAACGTCGGGCCTCTAAGGAGCAGTTCTTC. It encodes CASSQRRASKEQFF.

The chain combines TRBV28 with TRBJ1-2, with unresolved D. V was shortened by 2 bases and J by 0 bases, with 10 bases between the two germline ends. The CDR3 runs to 15 residues. Looked up from germline, CDR1 is MDHEN and CDR2 is SYDVKM. CDR3 region: CASSLRFETNYGYTF. The CDR3 DNA sequence: TGTGCCAGCAGTTTAAGATTTGAGACTAACTATGGCTACACCTTC.

The chain is built from TRBV4-1 and TRBJ2-7; D remains ambiguous. The CDR3 covers 9 residues. V was cut by 0 bases and J by 9 bases, with 0 bases left in between. The germline V gene encodes CDR1 MGHRA and CDR2 YSYEKL. CDR3 loop: CASSQEQYF. The CDR3, as DNA: TGCGCCAGCAGCCAAGAGCAGTACTTC.

The CDR3 sequence is CASSSGGTGASVKTEAFF. CDR3 nucleotide sequence: TGCGCCAGCAGCTCTGGAGGTACGGGGGCAAGTGTAAAGACGGAAGCTTTCTTT. The chain combines TRBV5-1 with TRBJ1-1; TRBD1 might be the D (6 bases). The V gene lost 3 bases and the J gene lost 8 bases, with 29 bases spanning the gap. CDR1 and CDR2 from the germline V gene are SGHRS and YFSETQ. The CDR3 spans 18 residues. Variable domain in full (rest from reference TRBV5-1 and TRBJ1-1): KAGVTQTPRYLIKTRGQQVTLSCSPISGHRSVSWYQQTPGQGLQFLFEYFSETQRNKGNFPGRFSGRQFSNSRSEMNVSTLELGDSALYLCASSSGGTGASVKTEAFFGQGTRLTVV.

V gene TRBV27 combines with J gene TRBJ2-3, with TRBD1 matching 8 bases. The CDR3 sequence is 17 residues long. Trimming cost V 0 bases and J 5 bases; bases outside gene matches: 10. The germline gives CDR1 MNHEY, CDR2 SMNVEV (reference sequence). CDR3 region: CASSLSPGQARGDTQYF. In DNA, the CDR3 is TGTGCCAGCAGTTTATCGCCGGGACAGGCCCGGGGAGATACGCAGTATTTT.

The chain couples TRBV2 to TRBJ1-5; TRBD1 is a possible D gene (6 bases). This CDR3 is 17 amino acids long. Germline V CDR1 and CDR2: SNHLY, FYNNEI. Trimming removed 4 bases from V and 0 bases from J, with 16 bases in between. The CDR3 nucleotides are TGTGCCAGCAGTGTCGGCAGGGGAACTAATAGCAATCAGCCCCAGCATTTT. This sequence encodes CASSVGRGTNSNQPQHF.